This TCR beta chain was documented in a study of T cells in Graves' hyperthyroidism and ophthalmopathy. This clonotype occurred many times. Amplification targeted TCR beta CDR3 regions from RNA transcripts. An initial round of RT-PCR targeting the TCR CDR3 relied on the HTBI primer set. TCRdb ran MiXCR on the multiplex PCR reads and lists one entry per CDR3 protein. The sample lists 400,000 or so distinct CDR3 sequences, more than 13% occurring once. The sequenced sample consisted of blood. This TCR came from a man aged 45-65 years with Graves' ophthalmopathy.

For the CDR3, the DNA is TGCAGTGCTTCCGACAGGGCAAGTGCCCAGTACTTC. Its translation: CSASDRASAQYF. V and J are TRBV20-1 and TRBJ2-5, with 7 nucleotides matching TRBD1. This CDR3 spans 12 amino acids. J lost 9 bases, V lost 5 bases, and 9 bases had no gene match. The germline V gene encodes CDR1 DFQATT and CDR2 SNEGSKA (reference sequence).